The clone carrying this T cell receptor beta chain was counted a few times. Trimming cost V 3 bases and J 2 bases; bases outside gene matches: 3. The CDR3 spans 15 residues. In germline, CDR1 is MGHRA, CDR2 YSYEKL. Only in-frame clones appear in the TCRdb table, and some are missing; sequencing was by immunoSEQ multiplex PCR. The sample records roughly 27,000 clones, 60% to 80% being singletons. These data come from a study of blood T cell repertoires in COVID-19. Overall study context: PBMCs, B-cell-depleted T cells, or T cells were the source of the cDNA or gDNA that made up the material.

The material sequenced was peripheral blood. This TCR came from a woman in her seventies with acute or convalescent COVID-19. The chain employs TRBV4-1 and TRBJ2-7; TRBD1 aligns across 11 bases. The CDR3 region is CASSHGTGGTYEQYF. Written as DNA, the CDR3 is TGCGCCAGCAGCCATGGGACAGGGGGAACCTACGAGCAGTACTTC.